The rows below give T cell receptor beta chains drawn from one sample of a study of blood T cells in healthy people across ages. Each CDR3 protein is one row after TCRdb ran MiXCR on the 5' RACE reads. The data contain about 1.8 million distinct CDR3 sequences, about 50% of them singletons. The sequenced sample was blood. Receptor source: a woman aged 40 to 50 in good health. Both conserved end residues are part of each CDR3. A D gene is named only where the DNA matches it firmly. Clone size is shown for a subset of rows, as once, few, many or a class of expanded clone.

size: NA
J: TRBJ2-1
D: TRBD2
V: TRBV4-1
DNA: TGCGCCAGCAGCCAAGTTGGCGGGGGGCTGAACAATGAGCAGTTCTTC
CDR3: CASSQVGGGLNNEQFF

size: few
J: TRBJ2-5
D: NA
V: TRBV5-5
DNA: TGTGCCAGCAGCCTCTCATTCGCTGCGGAGACCCAGTACTTC
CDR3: CASSLSFAAETQYF

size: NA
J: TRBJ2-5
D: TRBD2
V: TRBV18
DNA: TGTGCCAGCTCACCGACCCTAGCGGGGGGCTCTCAAGAGACCCAGTACTTC
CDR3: CASSPTLAGGSQETQYF

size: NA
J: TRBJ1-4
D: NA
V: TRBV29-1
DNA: TGCAGCGTAGGGGAATTCGCGGGGGAAAAACTGTTTTTT
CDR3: CSVGEFAGEKLFF

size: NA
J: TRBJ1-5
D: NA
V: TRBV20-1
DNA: TGCAGTGTCGAGGGCGATAGGGGCAATCAGCCCCAGCATTTT
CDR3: CSVEGDRGNQPQHF

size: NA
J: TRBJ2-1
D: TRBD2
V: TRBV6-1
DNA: TGTGCCAGCAGTGAGACTAGCGGGGGTCTCTCCTACAATGAGCAGTTCTTC
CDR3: CASSETSGGLSYNEQFF

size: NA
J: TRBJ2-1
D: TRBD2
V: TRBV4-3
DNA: TGCGCCCGCAGCCAAAAATCCGGCGGGGGACCCTACAATGAGCAGTTCTTC
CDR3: CARSQKSGGGPYNEQFF

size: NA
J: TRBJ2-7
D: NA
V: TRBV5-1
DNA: TGCGCCAGCAGCTTGTCCAGGATTGCCTACGAGCAGTACTTC
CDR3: CASSLSRIAYEQYF

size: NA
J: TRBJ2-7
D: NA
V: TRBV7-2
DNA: TGTGCCAGCAGTCTCAAGGCTAGCGCAAACTACGAGCAGTACTTC
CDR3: CASSLKASANYEQYF

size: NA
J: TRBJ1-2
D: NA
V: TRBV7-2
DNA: TGTGCCAGCTCATTCGGTGGACTGTTCTATGGCTACACCTTC
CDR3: CASSFGGLFYGYTF

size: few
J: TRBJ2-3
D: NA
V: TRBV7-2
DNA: TGTGCCAGCAGCTTAAACCGGCCAGATACGCAGTATTTT
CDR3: CASSLNRPDTQYF

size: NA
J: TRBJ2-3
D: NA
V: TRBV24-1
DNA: TGTGTCACCAGTGGCAGGGAAGGGTCTCGAGAGACGCAGTATTTT
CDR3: CVTSGREGSRETQYF

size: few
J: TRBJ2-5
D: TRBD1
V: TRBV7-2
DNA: TGTGCCAGCAGCGTTACAGGGGGCGCTTTTGCCAACCTCGAGACCCAGTACTTC
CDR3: CASSVTGGAFANLETQYF

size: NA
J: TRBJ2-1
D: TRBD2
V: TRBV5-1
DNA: TGCGCCAGCAGCTTGGAGCTAGCGGGGTCTAAAGGTCTTGAGCAGTTCTTC
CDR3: CASSLELAGSKGLEQFF

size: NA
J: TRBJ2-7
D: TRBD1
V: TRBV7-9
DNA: TGTGCCAGCAGCTCAGAGGTCCTGACAGGGACCTACGAGCAGTACTTC
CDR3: CASSSEVLTGTYEQYF

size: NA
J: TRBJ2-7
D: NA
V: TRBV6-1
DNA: TGTGCCAGCAGCCCAACCGGGGCCCGCGGGATCTACGAGCAGTACTTC
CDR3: CASSPTGARGIYEQYF

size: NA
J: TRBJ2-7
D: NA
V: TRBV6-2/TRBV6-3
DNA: TGTGCCAGCAGCTCCATTACAGGGTCCCCGTACTTC
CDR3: CASSSITGSPYF

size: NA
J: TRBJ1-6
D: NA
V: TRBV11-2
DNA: TGTGCCAGCACCTCAGGAGCTTCACCCCTCCACTTT
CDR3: CASTSGASPLHF

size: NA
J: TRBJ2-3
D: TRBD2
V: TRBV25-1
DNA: TGTGCCAGCAGTTTTGGCGGGGGTGAAAGAGATACGCAGTATTTT
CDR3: CASSFGGGERDTQYF

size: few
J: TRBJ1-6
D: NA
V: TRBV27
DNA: TGTGCCAGCAGCTCCCAGACGAGCTCCTATAATTCACCCCTCCACTTT
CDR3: CASSSQTSSYNSPLHF

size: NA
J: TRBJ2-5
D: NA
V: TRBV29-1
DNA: TGCAGCGTCTTACGCCCGGGGACACAGGAGACCCAGTACTTC
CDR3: CSVLRPGTQETQYF

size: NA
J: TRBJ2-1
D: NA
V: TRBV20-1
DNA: TGCAGTGTTCGATCGGGAAACAATGAGCAGTTCTTC
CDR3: CSVRSGNNEQFF

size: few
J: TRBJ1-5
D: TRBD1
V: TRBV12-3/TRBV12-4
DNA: TGTGCCAGCAGTATCCGGACAGGGGGCGGCAATCAGCCCCAGCATTTT
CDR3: CASSIRTGGGNQPQHF

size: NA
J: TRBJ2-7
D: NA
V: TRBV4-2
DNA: TGTGCCAGCAGCCAAGCTGTGAGGGGATACAATGAGCAGTACTTC
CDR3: CASSQAVRGYNEQYF

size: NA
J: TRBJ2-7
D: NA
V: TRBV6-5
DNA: TGTGCCTGCAGTTACAGGTTGCGGTCCCGACGGGACGAGCAGTACTTC
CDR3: CACSYRLRSRRDEQYF

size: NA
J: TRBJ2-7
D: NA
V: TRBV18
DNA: TGTGCCAGCTCACCTCCGGGACCAAAAGGAGGGCAGTACTTC
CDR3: CASSPPGPKGGQYF

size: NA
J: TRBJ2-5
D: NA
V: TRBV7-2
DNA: TGTGCCAGCAGCCACTACGGAGAGACCCAGTACTTC
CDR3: CASSHYGETQYF

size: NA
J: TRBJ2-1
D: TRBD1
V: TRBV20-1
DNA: TGCAGTGCCCCATGGGACAGGGACAATGAGCAGTTCTTC
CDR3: CSAPWDRDNEQFF

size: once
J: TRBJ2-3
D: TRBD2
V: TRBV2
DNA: TGTGCCAGCAGCATAAAGCGGGGGCGCACAGATACGCAGTATTTT
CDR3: CASSIKRGRTDTQYF

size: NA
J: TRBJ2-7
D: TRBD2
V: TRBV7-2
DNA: TGTGCCAGCAGCTTGAGACTAGCGGGGCCTAGCTCCTACGAGCAGTACTTC
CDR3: CASSLRLAGPSSYEQYF

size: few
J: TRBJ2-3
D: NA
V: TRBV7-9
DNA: TGTGCCAGCAGCTTCGGGACGGATGGGGATACGCAGTATTTT
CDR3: CASSFGTDGDTQYF

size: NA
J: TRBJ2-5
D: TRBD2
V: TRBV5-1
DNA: TGCGCCAGCAGCTTGATGCAAACGGGGGGCCAAGAGACCCAGTACTTC
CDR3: CASSLMQTGGQETQYF

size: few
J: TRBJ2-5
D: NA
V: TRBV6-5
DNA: TGTGCCAGCAGTTCGGGGGGCTTTCTAGAGACCCAGTACTTC
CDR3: CASSSGGFLETQYF

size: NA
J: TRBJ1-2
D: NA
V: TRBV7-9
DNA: TGTGCCAGCAGCTTAAAATCAGGTGCCAACTATGGCTACACCTTC
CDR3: CASSLKSGANYGYTF

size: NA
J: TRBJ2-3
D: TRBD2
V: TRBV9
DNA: TGTGCCAGCAGCGTACGGGGTGGCGGGGGAGACACAGATACGCAGTATTTT
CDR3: CASSVRGGGGDTDTQYF

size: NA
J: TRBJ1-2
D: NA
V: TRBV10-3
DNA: TGTGCCATCAGTGAGTCGGGGGGGGAAGATAACTATGGCTACACCTTC
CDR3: CAISESGGEDNYGYTF

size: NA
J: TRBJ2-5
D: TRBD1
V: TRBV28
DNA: TGTGCCAGCAGTATCCCCTTGGACAGGGATGGAGAGACCCAGTACTTC
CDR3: CASSIPLDRDGETQYF

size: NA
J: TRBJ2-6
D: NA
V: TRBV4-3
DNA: TGCGCCAGCAGCCAAGAGTACGCAGGGTTCTCGGGGGCCAACGTCCTGACTTTC
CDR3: CASSQEYAGFSGANVLTF

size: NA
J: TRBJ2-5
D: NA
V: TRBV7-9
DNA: TGTGCCAGCAGCTTAATCGTTGGAGGCTTGGAGACCCAGTACTTC
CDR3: CASSLIVGGLETQYF

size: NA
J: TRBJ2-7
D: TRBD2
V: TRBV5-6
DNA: TGTGCCAGCAGCTCTCCGGGACTAGCGTACGACGAGCAGTACTTC
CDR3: CASSSPGLAYDEQYF

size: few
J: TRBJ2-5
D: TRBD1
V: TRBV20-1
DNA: TGCAGTGCTAGGAACCCCGGGACAGGGTTAGGAGAGACCCAGTACTTC
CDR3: CSARNPGTGLGETQYF

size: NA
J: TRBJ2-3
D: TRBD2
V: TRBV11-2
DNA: TGTGCCAGCTCGAGGACTAGTGCGACAGATACGCATTATTTT
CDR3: CASSRTSATDTHYF

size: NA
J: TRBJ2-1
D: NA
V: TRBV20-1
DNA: TGCAGTGCTAGACCCCCGGGTACTCCCTACAATGAGCAGTTCTTC
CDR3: CSARPPGTPYNEQFF

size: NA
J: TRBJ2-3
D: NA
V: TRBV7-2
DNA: TGTCCCAGCAGCTTAGACCTCGTCCGGGCGGGGGCCACAGATACGCAGTATTTT
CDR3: CPSSLDLVRAGATDTQYF

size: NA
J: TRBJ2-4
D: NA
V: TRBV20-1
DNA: TGCAGTGCTAATTCGAGGTCTAAAAACATTCAGTACTTC
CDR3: CSANSRSKNIQYF

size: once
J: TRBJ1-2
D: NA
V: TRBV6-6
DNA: TGTGCCAGCAGTTATTGGCAGGGCGGCCATGGCTACACCTTC
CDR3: CASSYWQGGHGYTF

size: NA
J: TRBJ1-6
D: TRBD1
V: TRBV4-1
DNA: TGCGCCAGCAGCCAAGGAGCTGCGAGGGGGCCTATCCCCCTCCACTTT
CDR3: CASSQGAARGPIPLHF

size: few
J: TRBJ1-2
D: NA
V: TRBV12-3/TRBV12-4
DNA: TGTGCCAGCAGTTTACAAGGGACGAGCTATGGCTACACCTTC
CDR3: CASSLQGTSYGYTF

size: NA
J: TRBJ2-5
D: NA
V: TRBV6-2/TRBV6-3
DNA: TGTGCCAGCAGTTACTCGTATCTGGAGACCCAGTACTTC
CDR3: CASSYSYLETQYF

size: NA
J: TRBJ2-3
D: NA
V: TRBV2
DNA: TGTGCCAGCAGTGAGTGGGAGATGGGCCTAACAGATACGCAGTATTTT
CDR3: CASSEWEMGLTDTQYF

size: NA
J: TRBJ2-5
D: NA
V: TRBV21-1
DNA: TGTGCCAACGAACCTACAGGGGGCGAAGAGACCCAGTACTTC
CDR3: CANEPTGGEETQYF

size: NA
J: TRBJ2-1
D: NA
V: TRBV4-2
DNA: TGTGCCAGCAGCCAAGATTTTGGGGGGAGGCAGTTCTTC
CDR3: CASSQDFGGRQFF